Included here is one T cell receptor (beta chain) sequence, with context. The assay was immunoSEQ multiplex PCR, and TCRdb's table has in-frame clones only and misses some. The sample records 2 million to 2.5 million clones, approximately 95% being singletons. The sample is drawn from a study of shared clonotypes between healthy human individuals. Sequencing was done on a sample of naive CD4+ T cells sorted from blood. Subset defined: CD45RA+ positively selected. The source is a man aged 18 to 29 in good health.

CDR3 in amino acids: CASSPSLAVAGEQYF. The CDR3 region has the DNA TGTGCCAGCAGCCCCTCACTAGCGGTCGCCGGCGAGCAGTACTTC. This chain connects TRBV7-3 to TRBJ2-7, with TRBD2 matching 8 bases. The ends lost 5 bases at V and 6 bases at J; junction bases unmatched: 12. The CDR3 is 15 amino acids. Germline V gene data show CDR1 as SGHTA and CDR2 as FQGTGA.